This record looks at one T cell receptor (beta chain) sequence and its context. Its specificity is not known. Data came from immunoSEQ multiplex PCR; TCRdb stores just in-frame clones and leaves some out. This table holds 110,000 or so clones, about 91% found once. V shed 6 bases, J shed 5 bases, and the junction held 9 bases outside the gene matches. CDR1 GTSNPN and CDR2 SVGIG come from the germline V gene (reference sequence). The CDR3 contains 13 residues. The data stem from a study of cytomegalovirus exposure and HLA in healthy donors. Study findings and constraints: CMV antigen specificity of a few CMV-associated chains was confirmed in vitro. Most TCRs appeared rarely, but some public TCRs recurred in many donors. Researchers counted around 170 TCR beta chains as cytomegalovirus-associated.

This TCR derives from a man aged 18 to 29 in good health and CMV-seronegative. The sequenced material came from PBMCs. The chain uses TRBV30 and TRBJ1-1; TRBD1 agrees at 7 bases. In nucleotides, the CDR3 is TGTGCCTGTACAGGAAGGGGGCTAACTGAAGCTTTCTTT. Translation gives CACTGRGLTEAFF.